This T cell receptor (beta chain) was sequenced for a study of T-cell memory formation after mild COVID-19. As for the study in general: There were largely donor-specific TCR clusters. Whole-study findings and limits: The main location of contracting CD4+ clones was CM and EM, and that of contracting CD8+ clones was EMRA.

To note about this clonotype: Its specificity is unknown. A junction end diverges from the germline sequence, so it may reflect a read error.

Amplification by 5'RACE using constant-segment primers produced TCR alpha and TCR beta cDNA libraries that carried sample barcodes and UMIs. TCRdb re-called the 5' RACE reads through MiXCR, storing one row per CDR3 protein. The table has about 240,000 distinct CDR3 sequences, 8.5% to 9.5% seen once; the top ten hold 22%. Germline loops: CDR1 SSHAT, CDR2 FNYEAQ (reference sequence). The CDR3 runs 13 residues. The clonotype originates from a man between 18 and 35 years old who had mild COVID-19 (a few samples of this study predate the infection). Cell type and time point are not known. The sequenced material came from PBMCs or a T cell subset sorted from them (not recorded which). The chain has TRBV7-7 and TRBJ1-6, with D unclear. The CDR3 reads CASSLEVGTPLHF. In DNA form, the CDR3 reads TGTGCTAGCAGCTTAGAAGTGGGAACGCCCCTCCACTTT.